Presented here are 27 T cell receptor beta chains from one specimen sequenced in a study of Tregs in tolerant kidney transplant recipients. Sequenced by immunoSEQ multiplex PCR; TCRdb stores in-frame clones only, minus some. The table lists over 60,000 clones, 70% to 90% of them singletons, with nearly 0.4% in the top ten. The source material was CD4+ T cells from blood, sampled before the transplant. The receptor set was obtained from a human donor who received a combined kidney and bone marrow transplant.

The V gene is TRBV2, the J gene TRBJ1-1; tentatively, D is TRBD1 (5 bases). Deletions cut 2 bases from V and 8 bases from J, with 12 bases between. Per the germline V gene, CDR1 is SNHLY and CDR2 is FYNNEI. CDR3 length: 13 residues. CDR3 bases: TGTGCCAGCAGTGAAATGGGAAAGGGGGAAGCTTTCTTT. Translation gives CASSEMGKGEAFF.

This clone appeared a single time. This chain joins TRBV28 and TRBJ2-7; TRBD2 might be the D (6 bases). Trimming shortened V by 3 bases and J by 3 bases, and 15 bases separated the two germline ends. This CDR3 region has 15 residues. Germline CDR1 and CDR2: MDHEN and SYDVKM. CDR3 DNA: TGTGCCAGCAGTTTCAGCGGGTCTCAGAGCTACGAGCAGTACTTC. Translated: CASSFSGSQSYEQYF.

The chain combines TRBV5-1 with TRBJ1-1; D is ambiguous. Germline-derived CDR1 and CDR2 are SGHRS and YFSETQ. The CDR3 is 13 amino acids. The V and J ends lost 0 bases and 3 bases respectively, with 6 bases between them. CDR3 DNA sequence: TGCGCCAGCAGCTTGGGTGACTACACTGAAGCTTTCTTT. Its translation: CASSLGDYTEAFF.

The rearrangement uses TRBV7-9 and TRBJ2-6, with 11 positions matching TRBD1. Germline V lookup: CDR1 SEHNR, CDR2 FQNEAQ (reference sequence). After removal of 5 bases from V and 0 bases from J, the junction contained 9 bases not matched to a gene. The CDR3 is 19 amino acids. This CDR3 is CASSTWTGGQSSGANVLTF. The CDR3, as DNA: TGTGCCAGCAGCACCTGGACAGGGGGCCAAAGCTCTGGGGCCAACGTCCTGACTTTC.

The rearrangement uses TRBV11-2 and TRBJ2-7; the match to TRBD2 covers 7 bases. V dropped 5 bases and J dropped 3; count of bases not matched to a gene: 10. This CDR3 is 15 amino acids long. Germline V CDR1 and CDR2: SGHAT, FQNNGV. CDR3 bases: TGTGCCAGCAGCGTAGCCACGGGGGGAGGCTACGAGCAGTACTTC. It is translated as CASSVATGGGYEQYF.

The J gene is TRBJ1-2, the V gene TRBV7-9; 8 bases line up with TRBD1. The CDR3 contains 16 residues. Germline V gives CDR1 SEHNR, CDR2 FQNEAQ (reference sequence). The J segment lost 8 bases and the V segment lost 1 base, leaving 12 bases of the junction unmatched. CDR3 in DNA: TGTGCCAGCAGCTTAGTAACAGGGGGAGGTTCGAGCGGCTACACCTTC. It encodes CASSLVTGGGSSGYTF.

V and J are TRBV5-1 and TRBJ2-2; 9 bases map to TRBD1. The CDR3 runs to 15 residues. V shed 5 bases and J 5 bases; nucleotides not matched to a gene: 7. Germline-derived CDR1 and CDR2 are SGHRS and YFSETQ. The CDR3 DNA sequence: TGCGCCAGCAGTTCCGACAGGGGGAAGACCGGGGAGCTGTTTTTT. Protein: CASSSDRGKTGELFF.

This clone showed up just once. The gene calls are TRBV28 and TRBJ2-5, with 14 bases fitting TRBD2. V lost 5 bases to trimming and J lost 4 bases; unmatched junction nucleotides: 9. The CDR3 spans 17 residues. Germline CDR1 reads MDHEN; CDR2 reads SYDVKM. CDR3 bases: TGTGCCAGCAGTGTGGGACTAGCGGGAGTAGAGGGAGAGACCCAGTACTTC. As protein: CASSVGLAGVEGETQYF. Drawing the rest from reference TRBV28 and TRBJ2-5, the complete variable domain is DVKVTQSSRYLVKRTGEKVFLECVQDMDHENMFWYRQDPGLGLRLIYFSYDVKMKEKGDIPEGYSVSREKKERFSLILESASTNQTSMYLCASSVGLAGVEGETQYFGPGTRLLVL.

This chain joins TRBV9 and TRBJ2-2; 11 bases fit TRBD2. CDR1 is SGDLS, CDR2 YYNGEE, per germline. This CDR3 is built from 17 residues. The V and J ends lost 2 bases and 5 bases, in that order; junction bases with no gene match: 8. In DNA, the CDR3 is TGTGCCAGCAGCGTCCTAGCGGGAGGAAGAGGGACCGGGGAGCTGTTTTTT. Translating it yields CASSVLAGGRGTGELFF.

The rearrangement joins TRBV27 to TRBJ1-5; 11 nucleotides line up with TRBD1. The CDR3 has 16 amino acids. Germline lookup yields CDR1 MNHEY and CDR2 SMNVEV (reference sequence). With V trimmed by 6 bases and J by 4 bases, 8 bases remained unmatched. The CDR3 sequence: CASRTPGQGVNQPQHF. Here the CDR3 DNA reads TGTGCCAGCAGGACCCCGGGACAGGGGGTGAATCAGCCCCAGCATTTT.

This chain connects TRBV7-2 to TRBJ2-7; tentative D call: TRBD1 (6 bases). This CDR3 is 15 amino acids long. CDR1 and CDR2 (germline): SGHTA, FQGNSA. Trimming cost V 1 base and J 2 bases, with 12 bases left between them. CDR3 sequence: CASSLGRGPPYEQYF. CDR3 coding DNA: TGTGCCAGCAGCTTAGGCAGGGGCCCTCCCTACGAGCAGTACTTC.

The chain joins TRBV7-6 to TRBJ2-2; tentatively, D is TRBD1 (5 bases). There are 14 residues in the CDR3. V was cut by 6 bases and J by 1 base, with 9 bases left in between. Germline lookup yields CDR1 SGHVS and CDR2 FNYEAQ. The CDR3 bases are TGTGCCAGCAGGGCTACAGGGAACACCGGGGAGCTGTTTTTT. Amino acid sequence: CASRATGNTGELFF.

V usage is TRBV20-1 and J usage is TRBJ2-7; no clear D gene. Deletions cut 6 bases from V and 6 bases from J, with 12 bases between. The germline CDR1 and CDR2 sequences are DFQATT and SNEGSKA (reference sequence). This CDR3 comprises 11 residues. CDR3 in DNA: TGCAGTGCGACCTTTCCGGGCGAGCAGTACTTC. It codes for CSATFPGEQYF.

V usage is TRBV10-3 and J usage is TRBJ2-7; TRBD1 aligns across 10 bases. The length of the CDR3 is 14 residues. Trimming removed 6 bases from V and 3 bases from J; junction bases left unmatched: 5. Germline-derived CDR1 and CDR2 are ENHRY and SYGVKD. The CDR3 DNA sequence: TGTGCCATCAGATATGGGACAGGGGTCTACGAGCAGTACTTC. Amino acids: CAIRYGTGVYEQYF.

The genes are TRBV6-5 and TRBJ2-3; 7 bases map to TRBD2. The germline V gene has CDR1 MNHEY and CDR2 SVGAGI. After removal of 4 bases from V and 5 bases from J, the junction contained 12 bases not matched to a gene. The CDR3 length is 16 residues. The CDR3 region has the DNA TGTGCCAGCAGTTCCCGGTCCCGGGGGGAGGTAGATACGCAGTATTTT. Translating gives CASSSRSRGEVDTQYF.

The chain has TRBV18 and TRBJ2-5; 9 bases fit TRBD1. J lost 1 base, V lost 3 bases, and 9 bases had no gene match. In germline, CDR1 is KGHSH, CDR2 LQKENI. The CDR3 has 17 residues. CDR3 region: CASSPFSLTGGQETQYF. The CDR3 nucleotides read TGTGCCAGCTCACCTTTCAGTCTGACAGGGGGCCAAGAGACCCAGTACTTC.

This chain uses TRBV28 with TRBJ1-1; TRBD1 is a possible D gene (6 bases). Germline CDR1 reads MDHEN; CDR2 reads SYDVKM. The V end was cut by 10 bases, the J end by 3 bases, with 24 bases between. The CDR3 extends over 16 amino acids. The CDR3 nucleotides read TGTGCCACGTCCATTACAGGGTTATACAAGGACACTGAAGCTTTCTTT. Translation: CATSITGLYKDTEAFF. Combining the CDR3 with reference TRBV28 and TRBJ1-1 gives the whole variable domain DVKVTQSSRYLVKRTGEKVFLECVQDMDHENMFWYRQDPGLGLRLIYFSYDVKMKEKGDIPEGYSVSREKKERFSLILESASTNQTSMYLCATSITGLYKDTEAFFGQGTRLTVV.

The V gene is TRBV28, the J gene TRBJ1-2; 9 bases are a match to TRBD1. V shed 7 bases, J shed 7 bases, and the junction held 10 bases outside the gene matches. The CDR3 sequence is 14 residues long. Germline V gene sequence: CDR1 MDHEN, CDR2 SYDVKM. The CDR3 nucleotides read TGTGCCAGCACCTCCGGGACAGGGAGTGCTGGCTACACCTTC. It translates to CASTSGTGSAGYTF.

The chain carries TRBV15 and TRBJ2-7, with 10 bases aligning to TRBD2. V was pared by 3 bases and J by 6 bases, with 8 bases of the junction left unmatched. The CDR3 totals 15 residues. CDR1 and CDR2 from the germline V gene are LNHNV and YYDKDF (reference sequence). Written as DNA, the CDR3 is TGTGCCACCAGCAGGTTTTCTAGCGGGAGTGGCGAGCAGTACTTC. Protein sequence: CATSRFSSGSGEQYF. Looking up the rest from reference TRBV15 and TRBJ2-7 gives the full variable domain: DAMVIQNPRYQVTQFGKPVTLSCSQTLNHNVMYWYQQKSSQAPKLLFHYYDKDFNNEADTPDNFQSRRPNTSFCFLDIRSPGLGDTAMYLCATSRFSSGSGEQYFGPGTRLTVT.

The chain recombines TRBV19 with TRBJ1-5; a possible D gene is TRBD1 (6 bases). CDR1 LNHDA and CDR2 SQIVND come from the germline V gene (reference sequence). Trimming stripped 3 bases from V and 4 bases from J, with 13 bases between. CDR3 length: 15 residues. CDR3 nucleotides: TGTGCCAGTAGTATGTGGCAGGGGAAAAATCAGCCCCAGCATTTT. Its translation: CASSMWQGKNQPQHF.

The chain has TRBV27 and TRBJ1-1; perhaps TRBD1 as D (6 bases). CDR1 is MNHEY and CDR2 is SMNVEV in the germline V gene (reference sequence). The length of the CDR3 is 15 residues. The ends were cut back, 7 bases at V and 0 bases at J, with 15 bases in the middle. Here the CDR3 DNA reads TGTGCCAGCATTAAACAGGGTCGAATGAACACTGAAGCTTTCTTT. It codes for CASIKQGRMNTEAFF.

The V and J genes are TRBV19 and TRBJ1-5, with 8 nucleotides matching TRBD1. Germline CDR1 and CDR2: LNHDA and SQIVND (reference sequence). The CDR3 contains 15 residues. The V and J ends lost 0 bases and 6 bases, in that order; junction bases with no gene match: 4. CDR3 sequence: CASSIDQGAVQPQHF. CDR3 DNA sequence: TGTGCCAGTAGTATAGATCAGGGGGCCGTTCAGCCCCAGCATTTT.

The genes are TRBV5-1 and TRBJ2-1; D is ambiguous. The CDR3 contains 14 residues. Germline lookup yields CDR1 SGHRS and CDR2 YFSETQ. V was clipped by 0 bases and J by 0 bases, with 4 bases between them. As DNA, the CDR3 is TGCGCCAGCAGCTTGGATAACTCCTACAATGAGCAGTTCTTC. This translates into CASSLDNSYNEQFF.

This clone was detected once. The V and J genes are TRBV29-1 and TRBJ2-1, with D perhaps matching TRBD2 (6 bases). CDR1 and CDR2 from the germline V gene are SQVTM and ANQGSEA. This CDR3 contains 14 residues. Trimming left V 2 bases short and J 7 bases short, with 15 bases between. The CDR3 nucleotides are TGCAGCGTTGAACGTGCCCCTGGGGGGAATGAGCAGTTCTTC. Translating gives CSVERAPGGNEQFF.

This chain joins TRBV9 and TRBJ2-1; D is perhaps TRBD2 (5 bases). Trimming shortened V by 0 bases and J by 6 bases, and 10 bases separated the two germline ends. Germline V lookup: CDR1 SGDLS, CDR2 YYNGEE. The CDR3 is 14 amino acids. The CDR3 DNA is TGTGCCAGCAGCGTAGCGGACTTTCTCAATGAGCAGTTCTTC. It encodes CASSVADFLNEQFF.

The chain links TRBV5-6 to TRBJ1-4; 9 bases fit TRBD1. The V and J ends lost 4 bases and 5 bases, in that order; junction bases with no gene match: 6. This CDR3 is 15 amino acids long. From germline, CDR1 is SGHDT and CDR2 YYEEEE. The CDR3 nucleotides read TGTGCCAGCAGCCCGCTGGACAGGGGAAATGAAAAACTGTTTTTT. Amino acids: CASSPLDRGNEKLFF. Combining the CDR3 with reference TRBV5-6 and TRBJ1-4 gives the whole variable domain DAGVTQSPTHLIKTRGQQVTLRCSPKSGHDTVSWYQQALGQGPQFIFQYYEEEERQRGNFPDRFSGHQFPNYSSELNVNALLLGDSALYLCASSPLDRGNEKLFFGSGTQLSVL.

The chain joins TRBV5-1 to TRBJ1-4; 7 nucleotides line up with TRBD1. CDR1 SGHRS and CDR2 YFSETQ come from the germline V gene. V lost 2 bases and J lost 5; bases outside the gene matches: 9. The CDR3 is made up of 16 amino acids. The CDR3 loop reads CASSFSSTGSNEKLFF. Here the CDR3 DNA reads TGCGCCAGCAGCTTTTCCTCGACAGGGTCAAATGAAAAACTGTTTTTT.